This TCR beta chain was found in a study of identical twins. This clonotype was seen many times. No antigen is known for it. TCRdb recomputed calls from the 5' RACE reads with MiXCR, one row per CDR3 protein. The sample gives about 200,000 distinct CDR3 sequences, 6.5% of which show up once; approximately 15% is in the top ten. Deletions cut 0 bases from V and 4 bases from J, with 7 bases between. Germline V gene lookup returns CDR1 SGHRS and CDR2 YFSETQ. This CDR3 has 13 amino acids. Overall study findings and caveats: The more abundant beta clonotypes in cord blood had fewer insertions, and memory repertoires did not show this.

The sample was also linked to a second study, of T cells expressing NK-cell markers. That work states: Cells sorted as CD3+CD56+NKG2C+, CD3+CD56+NKG2C- and CD3+CD56-NKG2C+ T cells supplied the TCR beta repertoires. Out of eight donors sequenced, seven tested HCMV-seropositive and the remaining one seronegative. Expanded NKG2C+ T cell clones had unclear HCMV specificity.

This rearrangement joins TRBV5-1 to TRBJ1-1; no firm D call. This TCR was recovered from a woman younger than 30 in good health. The sequenced sample consisted of CD8+ T cells sorted from blood. Written as DNA, the CDR3 is TGCGCCAGCAGCTTGGTCGCCTCCACTGAAGCTTTCTTT. The encoded protein is CASSLVASTEAFF.